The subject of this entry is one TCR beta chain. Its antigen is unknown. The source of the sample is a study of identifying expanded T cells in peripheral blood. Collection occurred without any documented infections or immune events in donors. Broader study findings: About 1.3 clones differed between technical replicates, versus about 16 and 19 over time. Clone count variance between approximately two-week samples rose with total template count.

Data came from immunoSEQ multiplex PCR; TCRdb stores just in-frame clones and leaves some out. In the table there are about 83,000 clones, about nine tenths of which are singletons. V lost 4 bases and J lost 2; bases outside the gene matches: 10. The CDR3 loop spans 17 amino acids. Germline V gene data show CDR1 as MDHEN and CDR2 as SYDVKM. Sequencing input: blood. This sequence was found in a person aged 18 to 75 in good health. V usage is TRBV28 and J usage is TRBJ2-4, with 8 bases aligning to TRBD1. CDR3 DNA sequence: TGTGCCAGCAGTTCGAGACAGGGGAGGAATTCCAAAAACATTCAGTACTTC. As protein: CASSSRQGRNSKNIQYF.